This T cell receptor beta chain comes out of a study of Graves' ophthalmopathy and Graves' hyperthyroidism. Findings and limits, study-wide: Sensitivity of about 70% and specificity of about 72% were achieved by the model that predicted ophthalmopathy progression. Detected in blood as well were most expanded thyroid clonotypes with frequency above 0.001.

V lost 3 bases to trimming and J lost 0 bases; unmatched junction nucleotides: 5. The CDR3 covers 16 residues. From germline, CDR1 is SGHAT and CDR2 FQNNGV. The study recruited hyperthyroidism patients aged 18 to 65 who were newly diagnosed, under 2 months' duration. Reliance was placed on clinical symptoms, serum thyroxine, TRAb, thyroid ultrasound and orbital computed tomography for diagnosis. Amplification of TCR beta CDR3 regions used RNA transcripts. Second-round multiplex PCR came after first-round RT-PCR with HTBI primers. TCRdb re-called the multiplex PCR reads through MiXCR, storing one row per CDR3 protein. The data hold around 590,000 distinct CDR3 sequences, with about 35% observed a single time. In regard to this clonotype: What it binds is unknown.

The J gene is TRBJ1-2, the V gene TRBV11-2, with 9 bases matching TRBD1. Sequencing input: peripheral blood or thyroid tissue (not recorded which). This clonotype was obtained from an adult man with Graves' hyperthyroidism. The CDR3 here is CASSLAGTGTNYGYTF. The CDR3 DNA sequence: TGTGCCAGCAGCTTGGCCGGGACAGGGACTAACTATGGCTACACCTTC.